The rows below give T cell receptor beta chains drawn from one sample of a study of T cells in Graves' hyperthyroidism and ophthalmopathy. TCRdb reprocessed the multiplex PCR reads via MiXCR and lists one record per CDR3 protein. This table holds 200,000 to 250,000 distinct CDR3 sequences, roughly 15% found once. The specimen sequenced was blood. These receptors were taken from a woman between 18 and 29 years old with Graves' ophthalmopathy. Each CDR3 is given without its conserved first and last residue.

v_gene | CDR3aa
TRBV9 | ASSARQDTEAF
TRBV28 | ASRALTGGSPLH
TRBV5-8 | ASSLVGQASYEQY
TRBV7-2 | ASSNGRGPYGYT
TRBV28 | ASSTIFAAMNTEAF
TRBV6-1 | ASSQGLAGESQF
TRBV27 | ASRSGQYGDTIY
TRBV7-2 | ASSPIATAVDTGELF
TRBV7-2 | ASSTTGTGKADTQY
TRBV6-1 | ASSHGHGETQY
TRBV7-9 | ASSLDLMVYEQY
TRBV7-8 | ASSAQGGVGYGYT
TRBV28 | ASSYATGANYGYT
TRBV30 | AWSVWGPSPLH
TRBV12-3/TRBV12-4 | ASSSTSWGHEQY
TRBV12-3/TRBV12-4 | ASSSGQGEIFMGETQY
TRBV5-8 | ASSIQGAGQPQH
TRBV28 | ASRSRLSGGVGETQY
TRBV12-3/TRBV12-4 | ASSPPAGRGTEAF
TRBV11-3 | ASSLVLDRSGAF
TRBV27 | ASSSHLAGPTYEQY
TRBV11-2 | ASSPGWLAGFLSSYNEQF
TRBV6-1 | ASSELLLVAGGHSSYNEQF
TRBV18 | ASSPGADYEQY
TRBV7-6 | ASSPGRTDTQY
TRBV28 | ASSLNLNYGYT
TRBV7-9 | ASSRHPTGTGNNSPLH